These 20 T cell receptor beta chains share one sample of origin, sequenced in a study of spatial heterogeneity in lung cancer. MiXCR, applied by TCRdb to the 5' RACE reads, yields one record per CDR3 protein. Among approximately 82,000 distinct CDR3 sequences, 10% to 15% were seen once, and the ten largest hold roughly 4.5%. Time point: sample taken at primary tumor resection. Tumor, nontumor lung or frozen PBMC supplied whole RNA, sequenced without sorting. The specimen comprised PBMCs, sampled at surgery. Receptors were obtained from a male donor with early-stage non-small cell lung cancer.

This clonotype was picked up a small number of times. The V call is TRBV18, the J call TRBJ2-2; D gene unclear. The germline V and J ends were trimmed by 2 bases and 4 bases, with 11 bases remaining between them. The CDR3 covers 15 residues. Germline values: CDR1 KGHSH, CDR2 LQKENI. The CDR3 loop is CASSPGKGPTGELFF. Written as DNA, the CDR3 is TGTGCCAGCTCACCAGGGAAGGGCCCCACCGGGGAGCTGTTTTTT.

This clonotype was counted only a few times. The chain employs TRBV7-9 and TRBJ2-1, with D tentatively TRBD1 (5 bases). Trimming took 5 bases from V and 5 from J, leaving 10 bases between them. This CDR3 is built from 13 residues. The V gene's germline CDR1 is SEHNR and CDR2 FQNEAQ (reference sequence). CDR3 coding DNA: TGTGCCAGCAGCCTAAAGGGGCACAATGAGCAGTTCTTC. Its translation: CASSLKGHNEQFF.

This clonotype occurred many times. This chain joins TRBV6-1 and TRBJ1-5; possible D gene TRBD1, 6 bases. Germline CDR1 MNHNS, CDR2 SASEGT. V shed 5 bases and J shed 0 bases, with 17 bases lying between them. The CDR3 is made up of 17 amino acids. The DNA of the CDR3 is TGTGCCAGCAGTCAAATGGCGCAGGGACATAGCAATCAGCCCCAGCATTTT. It specifies CASSQMAQGHSNQPQHF.

This clonotype was recorded many times. The CDR3 region has the DNA TGTGCCAGCAGCCCCGGAGTAAGAGCCGCGGGGGCAGATACGCAGTATTTT. Residues: CASSPGVRAAGADTQYF. The chain uses TRBV7-6 and TRBJ2-3; 7 bases map to TRBD2. The germline CDR1 and CDR2 sequences are SGHVS and FNYEAQ. The junction had 15 bases not matched to a gene; V was cut back by 5 bases and J by 4 bases. The CDR3 covers 17 residues.

The chain combines TRBV5-4 with TRBJ2-2; D is possibly TRBD1 (6 bases). V lost 0 bases and J 7 bases, leaving 13 bases between the germline ends. Germline CDR1 reads SGHNT; CDR2 reads YYREEE (reference sequence). This CDR3 is built from 15 residues. The CDR3 here is CASSLDREINGELFF. As DNA, the CDR3 is TGTGCCAGCAGCTTGGACAGGGAAATTAACGGGGAGCTGTTTTTT. The entire variable domain, with the rest obtained from reference TRBV5-4 and TRBJ2-2, is as follows: ETGVTQSPTHLIKTRGQQVTLRCSSQSGHNTVSWYQQALGQGPQFIFQYYREEENGRGNFPPRFSGLQFPNYSSELNVNALELDDSALYLCASSLDREINGELFFGEGSRLTVL.

V gene TRBV5-1 combines with J gene TRBJ2-5, with D tentatively TRBD1 or TRBD2 (5 bases each). Per the germline V gene, CDR1 is SGHRS and CDR2 is YFSETQ. This CDR3 has 16 residues. With 0 bases removed from V and 5 bases from J, the gap between germline ends came to 17 bases. The CDR3 protein is CASSLAGPGLGETQYF. The CDR3 DNA follows: TGCGCCAGCAGCTTGGCGGGACCCGGGCTAGGGGAGACCCAGTACTTC.

Only a few counts were recorded for this clonotype. The J gene is TRBJ2-1, the V gene TRBV19; D is perhaps TRBD1 (5 bases). CDR1 and CDR2 (germline): LNHDA, SQIVND (reference sequence). CDR3 length: 14 amino acids. The V and J ends lost 6 bases and 10 bases respectively, with 19 bases between them. The CDR3 coding sequence is TGTGCCAGTAGACCAGCTCAGGGCCTTAGGGAGCAGTTCTTC. This codes for CASRPAQGLREQFF.

This clonotype showed up many times. This chain joins TRBV5-1 and TRBJ1-1, with D possibly TRBD1 on 5 matching bases. This CDR3 contains 13 residues. The V end lost 4 bases, the J end lost 5 bases, and 12 bases lay between the germline ends. In germline, CDR1 is SGHRS, CDR2 YFSETQ. The chain's CDR3 is CASSLETVTEAFF. The CDR3 nucleotides are TGCGCCAGCAGCCTAGAGACAGTTACTGAAGCTTTCTTT.

Ten or more counts support this clonotype. The V gene is TRBV5-1, the J gene TRBJ1-1, with D unclear. This CDR3 is built from 14 residues. Germline V gives CDR1 SGHRS, CDR2 YFSETQ. V shed 0 bases and J shed 6 bases, with 12 bases lying between them. CDR3 in DNA: TGCGCCAGCAGCTTGGGTTTAAGGGCCTCTGAAGCTTTCTTT. Protein sequence: CASSLGLRASEAFF.

This clonotype was seen a few times. This chain connects TRBV7-9 to TRBJ2-4; D unresolved. V was trimmed by 7 bases and J by 7 bases, leaving 8 bases between them. Germline V gives CDR1 SEHNR, CDR2 FQNEAQ (reference sequence). This CDR3 is built from 11 residues. Here the CDR3 reads CASTGENIQYF. The CDR3 DNA reads as TGTGCCAGCACCGGTGAGAACATTCAGTACTTC.

The chain employs TRBV29-1 and TRBJ1-1; possible D gene TRBD1, 6 bases. Germline loops: CDR1 SQVTM, CDR2 ANQGSEA. V was shortened by 7 bases and J by 7 bases, with 10 bases between the two germline ends. The CDR3 totals 10 residues. For the CDR3, the DNA is TGCAGCGCCTGGACAGTTGAAGCTTTCTTT. Protein product: CSAWTVEAFF.

This clonotype came up many times. This chain joins TRBV3-1 and TRBJ2-7, with D uncertain. Germline lookup yields CDR1 LGHDT and CDR2 YNNKEL (reference sequence). V lost 0 bases to trimming and J lost 4 bases, with 10 bases between them. CDR3 length equals 14 residues. The DNA of the CDR3 is TGTGCCAGCAGCCAAGAAGGCAGATCTTACGAGCAGTACTTC. Its translation is CASSQEGRSYEQYF.

As regards this clonotype: A much larger clone is a single base away; this may be a read error. This chain uses TRBV5-4 with TRBJ2-1, with 9 bases lining up with TRBD1. CDR1 is SGHNT and CDR2 is YYREEE in the germline V gene (reference sequence). J lost 5 bases, V lost 3 bases, and 0 bases had no gene match. The CDR3 consists of 13 residues. CDR3 nucleotide sequence: TGTGCCAGCAGCTGGGACAGGGACAATGAGCAGTTCTTC. It codes for CASSWDRDNEQFF. Full variable domain (missing parts from reference TRBV5-4 and TRBJ2-1): ETGVTQSPTHLIKTRGQQVTLRCSSQSGHNTVSWYQQALGQGPQFIFQYYREEENGRGNFPPRFSGLQFPNYSSELNVNALELDDSALYLCASSWDRDNEQFFGPGTRLTVL.

This clonotype appeared a few times. The rearrangement joins TRBV29-1 to TRBJ2-3; 7 bases match TRBD1. The CDR3 spans 14 residues. V was clipped by 4 bases and J by 2 bases; unmatched bases: 6. The germline V gene has CDR1 SQVTM and CDR2 ANQGSEA. The CDR3 is CSVGQGTYTDTQYF. Here the CDR3 DNA reads TGCAGCGTTGGACAGGGAACCTACACAGATACGCAGTATTTT.

This clonotype showed up just a few times. The chain uses TRBV5-6 and TRBJ1-2, with D tentatively TRBD1 (5 bases). The CDR3 runs 14 residues. CDR1 and CDR2 (germline): SGHDT, YYEEEE. The V end lost 3 bases, the J end lost 4 bases, and 13 bases lay between the germline ends. DNA of the CDR3: TGTGCCAGCAGCTCCCCCGACAGAGGCTATGGCTACACCTTC. Its protein is CASSSPDRGYGYTF.

V is TRBV2 and J is TRBJ1-1; 7 bases map to TRBD1. V dropped 5 bases and J dropped 1; count of bases not matched to a gene: 10. The germline gives CDR1 SNHLY, CDR2 FYNNEI. This CDR3 has 16 residues. CDR3 bases: TGTGCCAGCAGTCCGGGGTCGACAGGGTGGAACACTGAAGCTTTCTTT. This encodes CASSPGSTGWNTEAFF.

The chain uses TRBV20-1 and TRBJ2-5, with 8 bases lining up with TRBD2. V was clipped by 6 bases and J by 4 bases; unmatched bases: 4. The CDR3 consists of 12 residues. Germline-derived CDR1 and CDR2 are DFQATT and SNEGSKA (reference sequence). The CDR3: CSAPGLAETQYF. The DNA of the CDR3 is TGCAGTGCCCCAGGACTAGCAGAGACCCAGTACTTC.

This clonotype showed up many times. The chain couples TRBV29-1 to TRBJ2-5, with a weak D call TRBD2 (5 bases). This CDR3 region has 13 residues. Germline V CDR1 and CDR2: SQVTM, ANQGSEA. V shed 3 bases and J shed 7 bases, with 15 bases lying between them. CDR3 nucleotides: TGCAGCGTTGATCGTCACCCTCGGGGGACCCAGTACTTC. As protein: CSVDRHPRGTQYF.

This chain uses TRBV3-1 with TRBJ2-7, with a weak D call TRBD1 (5 bases). Trimming took off 5 bases at V and 7 bases at J, with 18 bases between the two ends. Germline V CDR1 and CDR2: LGHDT, YNNKEL (reference sequence). CDR3 length equals 14 residues. In nucleotides, the CDR3 is TGTGCCAGCAGCACCCCAGACAGTCCTTGGGAGCAGTACTTC. Translating it yields CASSTPDSPWEQYF.

This clonotype has ten or more counts. This rearrangement joins TRBV10-2 to TRBJ2-3; TRBD1 is a possible D gene (5 bases). Germline lookup yields CDR1 WSHSY and CDR2 SAAADI. Trimming took off 5 bases at V and 4 bases at J, with 16 bases between the two ends. This CDR3 is built from 15 residues. CDR3 sequence (DNA): TGCGCCAGCAGTACTACCCCAGGGTATGCAGATACGCAGTATTTT. This codes for CASSTTPGYADTQYF.